The 20 T cell receptor beta chains in this list originate from one sample, sequenced in a study of cytotoxic CD8 clonotypes in ibrutinib-treated CLL. Measured with immunoSEQ multiplex PCR; TCRdb has only the in-frame clones, and not every one. The sample has 100,000 to 150,000 clones, 70% to 90% seen once; the top ten hold approximately 2%. Sequencing was performed on PBMCs, taken after 24 months of ibrutinib treatment. The receptors stem from a human donor with chronic lymphocytic leukemia.

The chain couples TRBV28 to TRBJ1-5, with TRBD1 identical over 7 bases. Germline loops: CDR1 MDHEN, CDR2 SYDVKM. J lost 6 bases, V lost 7 bases, and 9 bases had no gene match. The CDR3 runs to 14 residues. The CDR3 sequence: CASNREGAIQPQHF. The DNA for the CDR3 is TGTGCCAGCAATCGGGAGGGGGCGATTCAGCCCCAGCATTTT.

The gene calls are TRBV28 and TRBJ2-1; 15 bases are a match to TRBD2. CDR1 MDHEN and CDR2 SYDVKM come from the germline V gene. V shed 2 bases and J 6 bases; nucleotides not matched to a gene: 11. CDR3 length: 19 amino acids. CDR3 sequence (DNA): TGTGCCAGCAGTTTACGGGGACTAGCGGGAGGTTCAGTCCCCAATGAGCAGTTCTTC. Translated: CASSLRGLAGGSVPNEQFF. Drawing the rest from reference TRBV28 and TRBJ2-1, the complete variable domain is DVKVTQSSRYLVKRTGEKVFLECVQDMDHENMFWYRQDPGLGLRLIYFSYDVKMKEKGDIPEGYSVSREKKERFSLILESASTNQTSMYLCASSLRGLAGGSVPNEQFFGPGTRLTVL.

In DNA form, the CDR3 reads TGTGCCAGCAGCTTACTTAGGACAGGGTTTGCTCCAAACTATGGCTACACCTTC. Its translation: CASSLLRTGFAPNYGYTF. This chain joins TRBV7-2 and TRBJ1-2; TRBD1 matches 8 bases. This CDR3 has 18 residues. Trimming at V came to 2 bases and at J to 2 bases, leaving 13 bases not matched to a gene. Germline loops: CDR1 SGHTA, CDR2 FQGNSA. Together with reference TRBV7-2 and TRBJ1-2, the CDR3 gives the full variable domain: GAGVSQSPSNKVTEKGKDVELRCDPISGHTALYWYRQSLGQGLEFLIYFQGNSAPDKSGLPSDRFSAERTGGSVSTLTIQRTQQEDSAVYLCASSLLRTGFAPNYGYTFGSGTRLTVV.

The rearrangement links TRBV27 to TRBJ1-1; 12 bases agree with TRBD1. V gave up 0 bases and J gave up 1 base; unmatched junction bases: 18. There are 22 residues in the CDR3. From germline, CDR1 is MNHEY and CDR2 SMNVEV (reference sequence). CDR3 in amino acids: CASSLSRAYLPGTGGTNTEAFF. CDR3 DNA sequence: TGTGCCAGCAGTTTATCCCGTGCATACCTACCCGGGACAGGGGGCACGAACACTGAAGCTTTCTTT.

V is TRBV29-1 and J is TRBJ2-2; D is unresolved. The CDR3 loop spans 13 amino acids. Germline CDR1 SQVTM, CDR2 ANQGSEA. V lost 5 bases, J lost 1 base, and 8 bases lay in between. The CDR3, as DNA: TGCAGCGTTCCGACGGTGAACACCGGGGAGCTGTTTTTT. It is translated as CSVPTVNTGELFF.

This clone was seen a few times. V and J are TRBV7-3 and TRBJ1-2; 8 bases are shared with TRBD1. The CDR3 is made up of 14 amino acids. J gave up 8 bases and V 6 bases, and 11 bases lay outside the gene matches. CDR1 is SGHTA and CDR2 is FQGTGA in the germline V gene. The CDR3 region is CASRPPDRARGYTF. In nucleotides, the CDR3 is TGTGCCAGCAGACCCCCGGACAGGGCGAGGGGCTACACCTTC.

The chain uses TRBV5-1 and TRBJ2-1; a possible D gene is TRBD1 (5 bases). CDR3 size: 15 residues. Germline assignment: CDR1 SGHRS and CDR2 YFSETQ. V shed 0 bases and J shed 4 bases, with 11 bases lying between them. Written as DNA, the CDR3 is TGCGCCAGCAGCTTGGACAGGAACTTATACAATGAGCAGTTCTTC. It codes for CASSLDRNLYNEQFF.

The chain links TRBV7-3 to TRBJ2-1; D is unclear. V was pared by 3 bases and J by 5 bases, with 14 bases between. The CDR3 covers 15 residues. The germline V gene has CDR1 SGHTA and CDR2 FQGTGA. CDR3 sequence (DNA): TGTGCCAGCAGCTTTTATACTGGGCATAACAATGAGCAGTTCTTC. Amino acid sequence: CASSFYTGHNNEQFF.

The chain links TRBV27 to TRBJ2-2; 10 nucleotides align to TRBD1. The CDR3 loop spans 15 amino acids. J lost 5 bases, V lost 3 bases, and 3 bases had no gene match. Germline-derived CDR1 and CDR2 are MNHEY and SMNVEV (reference sequence). CDR3 DNA sequence: TGTGCCAGCAGTTTGGGACAGGGGTGGACCGGGGAGCTGTTTTTT. Protein sequence: CASSLGQGWTGELFF.

V usage is TRBV28 and J usage is TRBJ1-1, with a possible D match to TRBD1 (5 bases). The CDR3 has 13 residues. Germline V CDR1 and CDR2: MDHEN, SYDVKM. Deletions cut 7 bases from V and 7 bases from J, with 16 bases between. The CDR3 protein is CASKRGSDGEAFF. In nucleotides, the CDR3 is TGTGCCAGCAAACGGGGCTCGGACGGTGAAGCTTTCTTT.

This chain uses TRBV10-3 with TRBJ1-1, with D possibly matching TRBD1 (6 bases). The CDR3 runs 14 residues. Trimming stripped 5 bases from V and 5 bases from J, with 15 bases between. Germline CDR1 is ENHRY and CDR2 is SYGVKD. CDR3 protein: CAISRQRGETEAFF. CDR3 in DNA: TGTGCCATCAGTCGACAAAGGGGGGAAACTGAAGCTTTCTTT.

The rearrangement uses TRBV2 and TRBJ1-1; 8 positions agree with TRBD1. Germline V lookup: CDR1 SNHLY, CDR2 FYNNEI. The ends lost 8 bases at V and 0 bases at J; junction bases unmatched: 2. CDR3 length: 13 amino acids. The CDR3 region has the DNA TGTGCCAGCGGACAGGGATTGAACACTGAAGCTTTCTTT. Translated, it gives CASGQGLNTEAFF.

This chain connects TRBV12-1 to TRBJ2-7. TRBV12-1 is a pseudogene locus. This CDR3 contains 15 residues. The CDR3 protein is CASSLVGTMGGEQYF. The CDR3 nucleotides are TGTGCCAGCAGCCTCGTTGGGACCATGGGCGGCGAGCAGTACTTC.

This chain links TRBV19 with TRBJ1-5, with TRBD1 matching 9 bases. The CDR3 length is 17 residues. The V gene end was trimmed by 7 bases and the J gene end by 4 bases; junction bases not matched to a gene: 14. The V gene's germline CDR1 is LNHDA and CDR2 SQIVND (reference sequence). CDR3 protein: CASNLLHRGRENQPQHF. The CDR3 DNA reads as TGTGCCAGTAATCTACTCCACAGGGGGCGCGAGAATCAGCCCCAGCATTTT.

The chain carries TRBV5-6 and TRBJ1-2; a possible D gene is TRBD1 (5 bases). The length of the CDR3 is 15 residues. Deletions cut 4 bases from V and 4 bases from J, with 17 bases between. Germline assignment: CDR1 SGHDT and CDR2 YYEEEE. DNA for the CDR3: TGTGCCAGCAGCCCCGAGCGGGGGAACCGCTATGGCTACACCTTC. The encoded protein is CASSPERGNRYGYTF.

The chain links TRBV7-9 to TRBJ2-1, with 7 bases matching TRBD1. The CDR3 has 15 residues. CDR1 is SEHNR, CDR2 FQNEAQ, per germline (reference sequence). The ends lost 7 bases at V and 5 bases at J; junction bases unmatched: 11. The DNA of the CDR3 is TGTGCCAGCACACTAAACCGGGACAGTAACAATGAGCAGTTCTTC. It translates to CASTLNRDSNNEQFF.

The chain uses TRBV4-2 and TRBJ2-2, with 7 positions matching TRBD2. Germline V gene sequence: CDR1 LGHNA, CDR2 YNFKEQ. The V gene end was trimmed by 3 bases and the J gene end by 0 bases; junction bases not matched to a gene: 1. There are 15 residues in the CDR3. CDR3 loop: CASSQGGTNTGELFF. DNA of the CDR3: TGTGCCAGCAGCCAGGGGGGGACGAACACCGGGGAGCTGTTTTTT.

This rearrangement joins TRBV19 to TRBJ2-4, with 8 nucleotides matching TRBD2. The CDR3 consists of 16 residues. The trim removed 1 base at V and 2 bases at J, leaving 4 bases unmatched. In germline, CDR1 is LNHDA, CDR2 SQIVND (reference sequence). CDR3: CASSIGPGGSKNIQYF. The DNA for the CDR3 is TGTGCCAGTAGTATAGGTCCGGGAGGGTCCAAAAACATTCAGTACTTC.

This clone was counted only a few times. The chain employs TRBV7-9 and TRBJ1-1; weak D call: TRBD1 (5 bases). Trimming took 2 bases from V and 0 from J, leaving 10 bases between them. Per germline, CDR1 SEHNR and CDR2 FQNEAQ (reference sequence). This CDR3 spans 15 amino acids. In nucleotides, the CDR3 is TGTGCCAGCAGCTTAAGGCAGGGCTTGAACACTGAAGCTTTCTTT. Amino acid sequence: CASSLRQGLNTEAFF.

The V gene is TRBV6-1, the J gene TRBJ1-3; possible D gene TRBD1, 5 bases. V lost 7 bases and J lost 2, with 12 bases in between. The CDR3 has 14 amino acids. Germline values: CDR1 MNHNS, CDR2 SASEGT. CDR3 amino acids: CASKMWGAGNTIYF. CDR3 nucleotides: TGTGCCAGCAAAATGTGGGGGGCTGGAAACACCATATATTTT.